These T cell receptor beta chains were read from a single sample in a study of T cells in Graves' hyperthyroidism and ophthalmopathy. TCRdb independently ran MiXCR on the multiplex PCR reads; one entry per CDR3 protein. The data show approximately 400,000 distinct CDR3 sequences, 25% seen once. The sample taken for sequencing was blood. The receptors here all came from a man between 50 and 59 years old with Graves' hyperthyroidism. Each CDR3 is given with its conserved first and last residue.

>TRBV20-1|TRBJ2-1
CSAVSGSNNEQFF
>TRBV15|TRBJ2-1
CATSRDLGTSGQFF
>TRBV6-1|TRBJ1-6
CDKQFGSYNSPLHF
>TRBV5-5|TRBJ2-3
CASSLNGRGTQYF
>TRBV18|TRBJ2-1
CASSPLAGGPPGSNEQFF
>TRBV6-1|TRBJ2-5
CAGDLGGELKTQYF
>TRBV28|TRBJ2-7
CASRTTDYEQYF
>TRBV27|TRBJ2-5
CASSLSGLLQETQYF
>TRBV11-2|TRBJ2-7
CASSLEEGLAGSPEQYF
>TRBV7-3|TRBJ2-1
CASSLLSGSSYNEQFF
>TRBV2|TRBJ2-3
CASSGVAGGTDTQYF
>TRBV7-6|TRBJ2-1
CASSSINYNEQFF
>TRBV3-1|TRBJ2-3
CASSYMDGLADTQYF
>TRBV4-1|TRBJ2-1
CASSQGLRVGNEQFF
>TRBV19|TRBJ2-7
CASRQGSEQYF
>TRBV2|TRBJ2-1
CASSGGRANEQFF
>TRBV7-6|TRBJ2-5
CASSSRAGRGETQYF
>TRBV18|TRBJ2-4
CASSPKSGKGLDIQYF
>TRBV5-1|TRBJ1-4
CASSPSGTENEKLFF
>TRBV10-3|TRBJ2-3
CAISPGTGTDTQYF
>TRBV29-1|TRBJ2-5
CSVEAGRETQYF
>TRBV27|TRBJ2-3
CASSPGLVPTDTQYF
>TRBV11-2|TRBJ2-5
CASSSSLADGTETQYF
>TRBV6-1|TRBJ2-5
CARSKTQYF
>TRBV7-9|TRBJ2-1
CASSLGLAGGQSYNEQFF
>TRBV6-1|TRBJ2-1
CASLGGGSSYNEQFF
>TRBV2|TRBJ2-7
CASSSGTTFYEQYF
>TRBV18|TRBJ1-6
CASSPWDKGGSPLHF
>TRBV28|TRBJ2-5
CASSHDRGNGQETQYF
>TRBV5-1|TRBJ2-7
CASRSISGGVEEQYF
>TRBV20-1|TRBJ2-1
CSASGSGDLSYNEQFF